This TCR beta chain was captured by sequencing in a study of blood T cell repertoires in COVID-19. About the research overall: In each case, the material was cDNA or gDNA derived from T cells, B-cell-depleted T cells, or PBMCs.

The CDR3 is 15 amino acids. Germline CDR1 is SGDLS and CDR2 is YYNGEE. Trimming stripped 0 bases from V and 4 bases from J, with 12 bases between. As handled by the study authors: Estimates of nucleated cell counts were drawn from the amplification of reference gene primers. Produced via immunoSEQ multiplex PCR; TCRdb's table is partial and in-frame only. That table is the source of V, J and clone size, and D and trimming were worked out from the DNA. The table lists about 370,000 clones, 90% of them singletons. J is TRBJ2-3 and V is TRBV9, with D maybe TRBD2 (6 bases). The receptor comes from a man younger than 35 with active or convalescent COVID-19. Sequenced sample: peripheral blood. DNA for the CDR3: TGTGCCAGCAGCGTAGGCGGCTCGGGAGCAGATACGCAGTATTTT. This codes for CASSVGGSGADTQYF.